Following are 29 T cell receptor beta chains from one sample sequenced in a study of shared clonotypes between healthy human individuals. Clones were sequenced by immunoSEQ multiplex PCR, and TCRdb holds only the in-frame ones, with some missing. In the table there are approximately 1.9 million clones, just over 90% of which are singletons. Naive CD8 cells lacked CD45RO and underwent positive selection for CCR7, leaving out terminally differentiated effector memory CD45RA+ cells. The sample comprised naive CD8+ T cells from PBMCs. All receptors come from a man between 18 and 29 years old in good health. Some clones in this sample may be carry-over from other donors' samples.

The V call is TRBV27, the J call TRBJ2-7, with TRBD1 matching 7 bases. V lost 4 bases to trimming and J lost 3 bases; unmatched junction nucleotides: 15. This CDR3 contains 17 residues. In germline, CDR1 is MNHEY, CDR2 SMNVEV (reference sequence). The CDR3 sequence: CASSYRRTGYSYYEQYF. CDR3 DNA: TGTGCCAGCAGTTACCGACGGACAGGATATAGTTACTACGAGCAGTACTTC.

CDR3 DNA: TGTGCCAGCAGCTCCGATGGGCGGAGCGGGAGGGGCAAAAACATTCAGTACTTC. This sequence encodes CASSSDGRSGRGKNIQYF. This chain uses TRBV7-6 with TRBJ2-4; TRBD2 matches 10 bases. This CDR3 contains 18 residues. J gave up 3 bases and V 4 bases, and 12 bases lay outside the gene matches. CDR1 and CDR2 from the germline V gene are SGHVS and FNYEAQ.

The rearrangement uses TRBV15 and TRBJ2-1; D not resolved. Germline V gives CDR1 LNHNV, CDR2 YYDKDF (reference sequence). V was cut by 0 bases and J by 3 bases, with 15 bases left in between. CDR3 size: 17 residues. CDR3 sequence: CATSRDQAGLNYNEQFF. CDR3 bases: TGTGCCACCAGCAGAGATCAAGCCGGGCTTAACTACAATGAGCAGTTCTTC.

Of note for this clone: In the same sample, other DNA sequences code for this CDR3. Written as DNA, the CDR3 is TGCGCCAGCAGTTGGACAGCCTCCTACGAGCAGTACTTC. Its protein is CASSWTASYEQYF. V is TRBV5-1 and J is TRBJ2-7, with a weak D call TRBD1 (6 bases). Between the trimmed V and J ends, which lost 5 bases and 0 bases, there was a span of 9 bases. Germline loops: CDR1 SGHRS, CDR2 YFSETQ. The CDR3 has 13 residues.

The rearrangement links TRBV27 to TRBJ1-1; a weak D match, TRBD1 (5 bases). The CDR3 extends over 15 amino acids. The V end lost 5 bases, the J end lost 2 bases, and 15 bases lay between the germline ends. The germline CDR1 and CDR2 sequences are MNHEY and SMNVEV (reference sequence). The CDR3 sequence is CASSPGTTGNTEAFF. The DNA for the CDR3 is TGTGCCAGCAGTCCGGGGACTACTGGAAACACTGAAGCTTTCTTT.

V is TRBV6-1 and J is TRBJ1-5, with D perhaps TRBD1 (5 bases). The CDR3 length is 16 residues. Germline V gene sequence: CDR1 MNHNS, CDR2 SASEGT. The V end lost 2 bases, the J end lost 6 bases, and 17 bases lay between the germline ends. CDR3 bases: TGTGCCAGCAGTGAATTCCGGGGCCCTAGCGCTCAGCCCCAGCATTTT. Amino acids: CASSEFRGPSAQPQHF.

The rearrangement uses TRBV30 and TRBJ2-7, with 9 bases fitting TRBD2. J gave up 4 bases and V 4 bases, and 8 bases lay outside the gene matches. The germline V gene encodes CDR1 GTSNPN and CDR2 SVGIG (reference sequence). This CDR3 is built from 14 residues. The CDR3 DNA follows: TGTGCCTGGAATAGGATTAGCGGGAGTTACGAGCAGTACTTC. This sequence encodes CAWNRISGSYEQYF.

This clone was recorded a few times. Additional DNA sequences in this sample encode the identical CDR3. V gene TRBV7-9 combines with J gene TRBJ1-1, with 7 bases fitting TRBD1. The CDR3 loop spans 14 amino acids. Germline CDR1 and CDR2: SEHNR and FQNEAQ (reference sequence). Trimming cost V 4 bases and J 2 bases; bases outside gene matches: 4. The CDR3: CASSSGQVNTEAFF. Here the CDR3 DNA reads TGTGCCAGCAGCTCAGGACAGGTCAACACTGAAGCTTTCTTT. Complete variable domain (other parts from reference TRBV7-9 and TRBJ1-1): DTGVSQNPRHKITKRGQNVTFRCDPISEHNRLYWYRQTLGQGPEFLTYFQNEAQLEKSRLLSDRFSAERPKGSFSTLEIQRTEQGDSAMYLCASSSGQVNTEAFFGQGTRLTVV.

The CDR3 spells CASSQTGAGGYTF. The CDR3 DNA reads TGTGCCAGCAGCCAGACCGGGGCCGGGGGCTACACCTTC. The rearrangement links TRBV6-5 to TRBJ1-2, with a weak D call TRBD1 (5 bases). Germline loops: CDR1 MNHEY, CDR2 SVGAGI. This CDR3 is built from 13 residues. V lost 6 bases, J lost 8 bases, and 16 bases lay in between.

The chain joins TRBV10-3 to TRBJ1-4; 11 bases are a match to TRBD1. This CDR3 region has 16 residues. From germline, CDR1 is ENHRY and CDR2 SYGVKD. J gave up 6 bases and V 5 bases, and 8 bases lay outside the gene matches. This CDR3 is CAISIRDRGDDEKLFF. The CDR3 DNA sequence: TGTGCCATCAGTATCCGGGACAGGGGGGATGATGAAAAACTGTTTTTT.

Comments on this clone: Other DNA sequences in the sample encode the same CDR3. The chain is built from TRBV19 and TRBJ2-1, with D tentatively TRBD2 (6 bases). Germline lookup yields CDR1 LNHDA and CDR2 SQIVND (reference sequence). V lost 3 bases and J lost 1, with 10 bases in between. The CDR3 runs 15 residues. CDR3 DNA: TGTGCCAGTAGTATCGGCGGGACTTCCTACAATGAGCAGTTCTTC. This codes for CASSIGGTSYNEQFF.

J is TRBJ1-2 and V is TRBV19; 10 bases align to TRBD1. This CDR3 has 13 amino acids. Germline V CDR1 and CDR2: LNHDA, SQIVND (reference sequence). Trimming removed 7 bases from V and 6 bases from J; junction bases left unmatched: 5. CDR3 nucleotides: TGTGCCAGTACTGGGGGACAGGGGAATGGCTACACCTTC. It yields the protein CASTGGQGNGYTF.

The chain combines TRBV6-4 with TRBJ2-1; 8 bases align to TRBD1. The germline gives CDR1 MRHNA, CDR2 SNTAGT. This CDR3 comprises 17 residues. The ends lost 1 base at V and 1 base at J; junction bases unmatched: 6. The CDR3 DNA reads TGTGCCAGCAGTGACTTGACCCGACAGGGGTCCTACAATGAGCAGTTCTTC. This gives the protein CASSDLTRQGSYNEQFF.

This chain joins TRBV27 and TRBJ2-7; 15 bases fit TRBD2. This CDR3 comprises 13 residues. V gave up 6 bases and J gave up 7 bases; unmatched junction bases: 1. Per germline, CDR1 MNHEY and CDR2 SMNVEV (reference sequence). CDR3 DNA: TGTGCCAGCAGCGGGACTAGCGGGAGGGAGCAGTACTTC. Protein sequence: CASSGTSGREQYF.

The chain recombines TRBV10-3 with TRBJ2-3; 7 positions agree with TRBD2. The V gene end was trimmed by 3 bases and the J gene end by 2 bases; junction bases not matched to a gene: 5. This CDR3 contains 15 residues. Germline CDR1 reads ENHRY; CDR2 reads SYGVKD. CDR3 region: CAISDSGESTDTQYF. The DNA for the CDR3 is TGTGCCATCAGTGACAGCGGGGAATCCACAGATACGCAGTATTTT.

The chain has TRBV9 and TRBJ2-3; 8 bases are shared with TRBD1. The CDR3 sequence is 14 residues long. Germline CDR1 is SGDLS and CDR2 is YYNGEE. V dropped 5 bases and J dropped 8; count of bases not matched to a gene: 10. CDR3 sequence reads: CASSDHNRGSTQYF. Here the CDR3 DNA reads TGTGCCAGCAGTGATCACAACAGGGGGAGTACGCAGTATTTT.

The V and J genes are TRBV6-5 and TRBJ1-2; D is ambiguous. The CDR3 contains 15 residues. CDR1 and CDR2 from the germline V gene are MNHEY and SVGAGI. The V end was cut by 5 bases, the J end by 2 bases, with 15 bases between. CDR3 nucleotide sequence: TGTGCCAGCAGTCCCCTAGCGGGCTTGAACTATGGCTACACCTTC. Its translation: CASSPLAGLNYGYTF.

With respect to this clone: This sample includes further DNA sequences coding for the same CDR3. This chain connects TRBV11-2 to TRBJ1-1; D gene uncertain. The germline V gene encodes CDR1 SGHAT and CDR2 FQNNGV. This CDR3 has 12 amino acids. Trimming cost V 1 base and J 5 bases, with 5 bases left between them. CDR3 sequence (DNA): TGTGCCAGCAGCTTAGTAGGTACTGAAGCTTTCTTT. Its translation: CASSLVGTEAFF.

This sequence joins TRBV18 and TRBJ2-7, with a possible D match to TRBD1 (7 bases). This CDR3 comprises 14 residues. CDR1 KGHSH and CDR2 LQKENI come from the germline V gene. V lost 6 bases to trimming and J lost 5 bases, with 17 bases between them. The CDR3 DNA sequence: TGTGCCAGCTCGTTCCCAGGGGGACTTGACGAGCAGTACTTC. Amino acid sequence: CASSFPGGLDEQYF.

This rearrangement joins TRBV9 to TRBJ1-2; the D gene is possibly TRBD1 (5 bases). This CDR3 contains 14 residues. Germline V lookup: CDR1 SGDLS, CDR2 YYNGEE. V was trimmed by 5 bases and J by 7 bases, leaving 18 bases between them. CDR3 DNA: TGTGCCAGCAGGAATTCGGACGGGGGAGTTGGCTACACCTTC. Its translation: CASRNSDGGVGYTF.

The genes are TRBV4-1 and TRBJ2-5, with a tentative D call TRBD2 (6 bases). Gene TRBJ2-7 matches the end of the DNA better, so the J call may be wrong. Germline V CDR1 and CDR2: MGHRA, YSYEKL. The length of the CDR3 is 18 residues. CDR3 in amino acids: CASSQDVPFTSRSYEQYF. DNA of the CDR3: TGCGCCAGCAGCCAAGATGTTCCTTTTACTAGCCGTTCCTACGAGCAGTACTTC.

The genes are TRBV7-6 and TRBJ2-3; D is perhaps TRBD1 or TRBD2 (5 bases each). V lost 2 bases and J lost 4, with 13 bases in between. The CDR3 consists of 15 residues. The germline gives CDR1 SGHVS, CDR2 FNYEAQ. The CDR3 DNA follows: TGTGCCAGCAGCTTATCGCTTCGGGACCCAGATACGCAGTATTTT. It encodes CASSLSLRDPDTQYF.

Points on this clone: In the same sample, other DNA sequences code for this CDR3. This chain joins TRBV19 and TRBJ2-5; unclear D gene. The CDR3 sequence is 14 residues long. Germline CDR1 reads LNHDA; CDR2 reads SQIVND (reference sequence). V was trimmed by 3 bases and J by 5 bases, leaving 13 bases between them. In DNA form, the CDR3 reads TGTGCCAGTAGTATGCAAGGCCTGAGGGAGACCCAGTACTTC. This translates into CASSMQGLRETQYF.

The chain combines TRBV4-1 with TRBJ1-2, with D uncertain. Deletions cut 4 bases from V and 3 bases from J, with 9 bases between. The CDR3 consists of 13 residues. The germline gives CDR1 MGHRA, CDR2 YSYEKL. The CDR3 DNA follows: TGCGCCAGCAGCCTAACAGACGACTATGGCTACACCTTC. Its protein is CASSLTDDYGYTF.

This rearrangement joins TRBV6-5 to TRBJ1-4; 8 nucleotides match TRBD1. The CDR3 has 14 amino acids. Germline V gene lookup returns CDR1 MNHEY and CDR2 SVGAGI. The junction had 3 bases not matched to a gene; V was cut back by 2 bases and J by 7 bases. Here the CDR3 reads CASSYAGGAEKLFF. In nucleotides, the CDR3 is TGTGCCAGCAGTTACGCAGGGGGCGCTGAAAAACTGTTTTTT.

The chain joins TRBV9 to TRBJ2-6, with D unclear. From germline, CDR1 is SGDLS and CDR2 YYNGEE. CDR3 length: 14 residues. V was clipped by 4 bases and J by 0 bases, with 5 bases between them. The CDR3 loop reads CASSYASGANVLTF. Here the CDR3 DNA reads TGTGCCAGCAGCTACGCCTCTGGGGCCAACGTCCTGACTTTC.

This clone was detected a few times. The chain is built from TRBV25-1 and TRBJ1-4; D is undetermined. CDR3 size: 13 residues. V lost 2 bases, J lost 5 bases, and 6 bases lay in between. The germline V gene encodes CDR1 MGHDK and CDR2 SYGVNS. The CDR3 loop is CASSESLNEKLFF. Written as DNA, the CDR3 is TGTGCCAGCAGTGAAAGTCTGAATGAAAAACTGTTTTTT.

The chain links TRBV27 to TRBJ2-1; 13 positions agree with TRBD2. Germline-derived CDR1 and CDR2 are MNHEY and SMNVEV (reference sequence). This CDR3 is built from 15 residues. V lost 5 bases to trimming and J lost 9 bases; unmatched junction nucleotides: 7. CDR3 sequence: CASSPRLAGGLEQFF. The DNA of the CDR3 is TGTGCCAGCAGTCCCAGACTAGCGGGAGGCCTTGAGCAGTTCTTC.

V gene TRBV6-1 combines with J gene TRBJ2-2; D call uncertain. This CDR3 is built from 15 residues. Germline loops: CDR1 MNHNS, CDR2 SASEGT. V lost 6 bases, J lost 6 bases, and 17 bases lay in between. The CDR3: CASSSDAGWAGELFF. The CDR3 DNA sequence: TGTGCCAGCAGCTCGGACGCCGGGTGGGCCGGGGAGCTGTTTTTT.